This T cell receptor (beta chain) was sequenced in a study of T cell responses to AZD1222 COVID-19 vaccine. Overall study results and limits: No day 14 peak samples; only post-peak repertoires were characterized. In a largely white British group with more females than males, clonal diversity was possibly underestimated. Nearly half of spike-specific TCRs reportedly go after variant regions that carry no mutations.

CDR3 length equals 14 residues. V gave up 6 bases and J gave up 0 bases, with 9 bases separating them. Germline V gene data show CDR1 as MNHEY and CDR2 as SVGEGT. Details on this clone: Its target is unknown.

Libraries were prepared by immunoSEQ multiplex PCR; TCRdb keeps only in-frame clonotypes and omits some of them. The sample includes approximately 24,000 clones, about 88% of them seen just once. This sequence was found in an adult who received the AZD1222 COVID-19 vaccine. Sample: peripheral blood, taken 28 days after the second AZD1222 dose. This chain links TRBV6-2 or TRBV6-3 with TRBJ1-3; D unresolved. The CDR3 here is CASSPAGSGNTIYF. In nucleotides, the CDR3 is TGTGCCAGCAGCCCGGCGGGCTCTGGAAACACCATATATTTT.